Described below is a single TCR beta chain sequence and its context. The target antigen is unknown. The data originate from a study of T cell repertoires in cytomegalovirus infection. Across the whole study: Both recently identified HLA-C-restricted and well-studied HLA-B-restricted CMV epitopes were used in the study. Both a matching HLA type and CMV infection were indicated by public TCR beta signatures.

Study-level points and caveats: Within the response measured ex vivo, HLA-C-restricted CMV-specific TCR beta clonotypes were dominant.

There are 17 residues in the CDR3. From germline, CDR1 is SGHRS and CDR2 YFSETQ. Trimming at V came to 4 bases and at J to 3 bases, leaving 9 bases not matched to a gene. TCRdb re-called the reads through MiXCR, storing one row per CDR3 protein. The table records roughly 570,000 distinct CDR3 sequences, about 39% of them present only once. The sample consisted of cultured PBMCs, taken from culture after CMV antigen stimulation. The gene calls are TRBV5-1 and TRBJ2-1, with 11 nucleotides matching TRBD2. This TCR came from a human donor in good health (CMV status not recorded). Some clones in this sample may be carry-over from other donors' samples. The CDR3 DNA follows: TGCGCCAGCAGCCCAGGGGGGACTAGCGGCCACTACAATGAGCAGTTCTTC. It codes for CASSPGGTSGHYNEQFF.